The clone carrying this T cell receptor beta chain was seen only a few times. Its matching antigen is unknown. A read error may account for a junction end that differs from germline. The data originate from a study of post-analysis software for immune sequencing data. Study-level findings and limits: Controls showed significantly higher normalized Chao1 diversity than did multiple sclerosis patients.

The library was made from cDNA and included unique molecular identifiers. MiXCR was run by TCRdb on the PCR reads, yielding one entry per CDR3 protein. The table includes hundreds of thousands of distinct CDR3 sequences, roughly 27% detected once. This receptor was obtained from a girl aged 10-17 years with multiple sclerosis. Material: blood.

This CDR3 reads CSAGPRDSYTDMQYF. For the CDR3, the DNA is TGCAGTGCTGGCCCCCGGGACAGCTACACAGATATGCAGTATTTT. The chain couples TRBV20-1 to TRBJ2-3; 7 positions match TRBD1. CDR1 and CDR2 (germline): DFQATT, SNEGSKA (reference sequence). The CDR3 has 15 amino acids.